Shown below are 15 T cell receptor beta chains from a single sample sequenced in a study of T cells in Graves' hyperthyroidism and ophthalmopathy. Amplification yielded TCR beta CDR3 regions, with RNA transcripts as the source. The primer set for the first-round RT-PCR of the TCR CDR3 was HTBI. Each CDR3 protein gets one entry after TCRdb re-called the multiplex PCR reads with MiXCR. The table lists fewer than 600,000 distinct CDR3 sequences, about an eighth of them singletons. Sample: blood. The receptors originated from a woman between 18 and 29 years old with Graves' hyperthyroidism.

This clonotype occurred many times. The chain has TRBV27 and TRBJ1-5; TRBD1 is a possible D gene (6 bases). V lost 3 bases and J 11 bases, leaving 11 bases between the germline ends. Per the germline V gene, CDR1 is MNHEY and CDR2 is SMNVEV (reference sequence). The CDR3 has 12 amino acids. DNA for the CDR3: TGTGCCAGCAGTTTCTCAGGGGCCGCCCAGCATTTT. Its translation is CASSFSGAAQHF.

This sequence joins TRBV27 and TRBJ1-5; D might be TRBD1 (5 bases). Trimming cost V 5 bases and J 0 bases, with 8 bases left between them. CDR3 length: 14 amino acids. The germline V gene encodes CDR1 MNHEY and CDR2 SMNVEV (reference sequence). CDR3 sequence reads: CASSEQVSNQPQHF. The CDR3 DNA reads TGTGCCAGCAGTGAACAGGTTAGCAATCAGCCCCAGCATTTT.

This clonotype was recorded many times. This sequence joins TRBV30 and TRBJ2-3, with 9 bases identical to TRBD2. This CDR3 is built from 16 residues. V lost 4 bases and J lost 0; bases outside the gene matches: 8. Germline V gene data show CDR1 as GTSNPN and CDR2 as SVGIG (reference sequence). The CDR3 bases are TGTGCCTGGAAGATAGCTAGCGGGATTAGCACAGATACGCAGTATTTT. It codes for CAWKIASGISTDTQYF.

V gene TRBV24-1 combines with J gene TRBJ2-1, with D maybe TRBD2 (6 bases). Trimming took 1 base from V and 5 from J, leaving 8 bases between them. Germline CDR1 and CDR2: KGHDR and SFDVKD. The CDR3 runs 14 residues. As DNA, the CDR3 is TGTGCCACCAGTGATTTATGGACTAACAATGAGCAGTTCTTC. Translating it yields CATSDLWTNNEQFF.

This clonotype was observed many times. J is TRBJ2-5 and V is TRBV7-2, with 9 bases aligning to TRBD1. The CDR3 consists of 18 residues. Germline CDR1 and CDR2: SGHTA and FQGNSA. Losses at the gene ends were 5 bases for V and 4 bases for J; bases not matched to a gene: 17. Here the CDR3 DNA reads TGTGCCAGCAGCGTCACCCCCCCTTACAGGGGGCGCGGAGAGACCCAGTACTTC. It specifies CASSVTPPYRGRGETQYF.

The chain combines TRBV4-1 with TRBJ2-3; 7 bases are shared with TRBD1. The trim removed 2 bases at V and 2 bases at J, leaving 7 bases unmatched. Germline CDR1 reads MGHRA; CDR2 reads YSYEKL. The CDR3 loop spans 16 amino acids. As DNA, the CDR3 is TGCGCCAGCAGCCAATTCCGGGACAGTTACACAGATACGCAGTATTTT. Protein product: CASSQFRDSYTDTQYF.

In its sample, this clonotype was seen a few times. This CDR3 is CSARGLAGVGEQFF. DNA for the CDR3: TGCAGTGCTAGAGGTCTGGCGGGAGTCGGTGAGCAGTTCTTC. V gene TRBV20-1 combines with J gene TRBJ2-1; 7 nucleotides match TRBD2. The CDR3 has 14 residues. CDR1 is DFQATT and CDR2 is SNEGSKA in the germline V gene (reference sequence). With V trimmed by 1 base and J by 9 bases, 9 bases remained unmatched.

This clonotype was counted between two and nine times. The rearrangement joins TRBV27 to TRBJ2-7, with 11 positions matching TRBD2. With V trimmed by 10 bases and J by 3 bases, 8 bases remained unmatched. Germline CDR1 reads MNHEY; CDR2 reads SMNVEV (reference sequence). CDR3 length: 14 amino acids. The CDR3 DNA sequence: TGTGCCACCCAAGGGACTAGCGGACTCTACGAGCAGTACTTC. It yields the protein CATQGTSGLYEQYF.

This clonotype was observed at least ten times. The chain couples TRBV6-1 to TRBJ1-5; D ambiguous. This CDR3 is 14 amino acids long. Trimming took off 6 bases at V and 4 bases at J, with 13 bases between the two ends. CDR1 is MNHNS and CDR2 is SASEGT in the germline V gene. CDR3 sequence (DNA): TGTGCCAGCAGCGGAGGGATGGGGAATCAGCCCCAGCATTTT. Residues: CASSGGMGNQPQHF.

The sample holds many counts of this clonotype. The chain links TRBV28 to TRBJ2-5; D tentatively fits TRBD1 or TRBD2 (5 bases each). The CDR3 is 14 residues long. CDR1 is MDHEN and CDR2 is SYDVKM in the germline V gene. Between the trimmed V and J ends, which lost 6 bases and 4 bases, there was a span of 15 bases. The DNA for the CDR3 is TGTGCCAGCAGCCCCCGGGGCACACGAGAGACCCAGTACTTC. The encoded protein is CASSPRGTRETQYF.

At least ten counts were recorded for this clonotype. V usage is TRBV20-1 and J usage is TRBJ2-3; 7 nucleotides line up with TRBD2. Germline V gene sequence: CDR1 DFQATT, CDR2 SNEGSKA (reference sequence). V lost 2 bases and J lost 2; bases outside the gene matches: 1. This CDR3 spans 13 amino acids. The DNA for the CDR3 is TGCAGTGCTAGACTAGCGGCCACAGATACGCAGTATTTT. This translates into CSARLAATDTQYF.

The chain links TRBV10-3 to TRBJ2-3, with TRBD1 matching 11 bases. Germline V gives CDR1 ENHRY, CDR2 SYGVKD. The trim removed 0 bases at V and 2 bases at J, leaving 7 bases unmatched. The CDR3 has 18 amino acids. The CDR3 DNA follows: TGTGCCATCAGTGAGTCGCCTATTGGACAGGGGGCCACAGATACGCAGTATTTT. This gives the protein CAISESPIGQGATDTQYF.

This clonotype was seen a few times. The chain is built from TRBV20-1 and TRBJ1-2; TRBD1 matches at 10 bases. The CDR3 length is 13 residues. Germline V gives CDR1 DFQATT, CDR2 SNEGSKA (reference sequence). V dropped 5 bases and J dropped 10; count of bases not matched to a gene: 10. The CDR3 DNA follows: TGCAGTGCTGGAATTCCGGGACAGGGGTACTACACCTTC. As protein: CSAGIPGQGYYTF.

In DNA, the CDR3 is TGTGCCAGCAGCGGGCGGGAGGGCCGGAACAATGAGCAGTTCTTC. It specifies CASSGREGRNNEQFF. The chain carries TRBV11-3 and TRBJ2-1; 9 bases align to TRBD2. Looked up from germline, CDR1 is SGHNT and CDR2 is YENEEA. Trimming removed 5 bases from V and 5 bases from J; junction bases left unmatched: 7. This CDR3 region has 15 residues.

The genes are TRBV29-1 and TRBJ1-1; D might be TRBD1 (5 bases). The V end lost 5 bases, the J end lost 5 bases, and 12 bases lay between the germline ends. CDR3 length: 12 residues. Germline CDR1 is SQVTM and CDR2 is ANQGSEA. CDR3 protein: CSVWMGGTEAFF. CDR3 sequence (DNA): TGCAGCGTTTGGATGGGGGGGACTGAAGCTTTCTTT.